This T cell receptor beta chain was obtained from a study of blood T cell repertoires in COVID-19. Data came from immunoSEQ multiplex PCR; TCRdb stores just in-frame clones and leaves some out. This repertoire shows tens of thousands of clones, more than 75% found once; its top ten account for around 15%. The receptor was derived from a man between 65 and 85 years old with acute or convalescent COVID-19. The sample comprised peripheral blood.

CDR3 protein: CASSAGTVNQPQHF. The CDR3 DNA is TGTGCCAGCAGCGCCGGGACTGTGAATCAGCCCCAGCATTTT. The chain joins TRBV28 to TRBJ1-5; D might be TRBD1 (5 bases). In germline, CDR1 is MDHEN, CDR2 SYDVKM. The CDR3 spans 14 residues. Trimming cost V 6 bases and J 4 bases, with 13 bases left between them.